Below are 4 T cell receptor beta chains sequenced from a single sample in a study of T cell responses to AZD1222 COVID-19 vaccine. The table came from immunoSEQ multiplex PCR; TCRdb's copy has only in-frame clones and leaves some out. The sample contains 150,000 to 250,000 clones, approximately 90% of which appear only once. The sequenced sample was peripheral blood, obtained 28 days after the second AZD1222 dose. All receptors derive from an adult who received the AZD1222 COVID-19 vaccine.

This clone was observed a few times. The V gene is TRBV19, the J gene TRBJ1-5; possible D gene TRBD1, 6 bases. The germline CDR1 and CDR2 sequences are LNHDA and SQIVND (reference sequence). The CDR3 sequence is 12 residues long. The V gene lost 7 bases and the J gene lost 7 bases, with 11 bases spanning the gap. The CDR3 spells CASKDSKQPQHF. The CDR3 coding sequence is TGTGCCAGTAAGGACAGTAAGCAGCCCCAGCATTTT.

This chain links TRBV7-2 with TRBJ2-7, with D tentatively TRBD2 (7 bases). The CDR3 covers 14 residues. V was shortened by 4 bases and J by 2 bases, with 12 bases between the two germline ends. Germline V gene sequence: CDR1 SGHTA, CDR2 FQGNSA. The CDR3 bases are TGTGCCAGCAGCTCGGGGGGCAAAGCCTACGAGCAGTACTTC. Protein sequence: CASSSGGKAYEQYF.

This sequence joins TRBV7-6 and TRBJ2-7; 14 bases fit TRBD2. J lost 2 bases, V lost 0 bases, and 15 bases had no gene match. The germline CDR1 and CDR2 sequences are SGHVS and FNYEAQ. The length of the CDR3 is 21 residues. CDR3: CASSLALPGTSGRRETYEQYF. The CDR3 bases are TGTGCCAGCAGCTTAGCCCTACCTGGGACTAGCGGGAGAAGGGAAACCTACGAGCAGTACTTC. Filled out from reference TRBV7-6 and TRBJ2-7, the complete variable domain reads GAGVSQSPRYKVTKRGQDVALRCDPISGHVSLYWYRQALGQGPEFLTYFNYEAQQDKSGLPNDRFSAERPEGSISTLTIQRTEQRDSAMYRCASSLALPGTSGRRETYEQYFGPGTRLTVT.

The chain is built from TRBV6-6 and TRBJ1-5, with D perhaps TRBD1 (5 bases). Germline V gives CDR1 MNHNY, CDR2 SVGAGI (reference sequence). V lost 1 base to trimming and J lost 6 bases, with 10 bases between them. The CDR3 runs 14 residues. DNA for the CDR3: TGTGCCAGCAGTTACTTGCAGGGAAGTCAGCCCCAGCATTTT. Translated: CASSYLQGSQPQHF.